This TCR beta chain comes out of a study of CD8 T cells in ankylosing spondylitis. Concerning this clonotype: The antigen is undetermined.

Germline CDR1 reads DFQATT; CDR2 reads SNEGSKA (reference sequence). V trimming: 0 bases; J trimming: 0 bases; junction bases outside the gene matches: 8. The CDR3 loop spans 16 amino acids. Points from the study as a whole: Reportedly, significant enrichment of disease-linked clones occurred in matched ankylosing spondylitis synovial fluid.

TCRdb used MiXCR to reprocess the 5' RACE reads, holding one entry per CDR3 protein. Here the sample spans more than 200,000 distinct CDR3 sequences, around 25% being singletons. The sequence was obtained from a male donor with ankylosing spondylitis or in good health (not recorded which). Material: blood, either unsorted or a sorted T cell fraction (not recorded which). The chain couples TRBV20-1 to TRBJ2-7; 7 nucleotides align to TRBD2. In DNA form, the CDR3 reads TGCAGTGCTAGAGATTTTGCGAGCGGGGTCTCCTACGAGCAGTACTTC. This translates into CSARDFASGVSYEQYF.